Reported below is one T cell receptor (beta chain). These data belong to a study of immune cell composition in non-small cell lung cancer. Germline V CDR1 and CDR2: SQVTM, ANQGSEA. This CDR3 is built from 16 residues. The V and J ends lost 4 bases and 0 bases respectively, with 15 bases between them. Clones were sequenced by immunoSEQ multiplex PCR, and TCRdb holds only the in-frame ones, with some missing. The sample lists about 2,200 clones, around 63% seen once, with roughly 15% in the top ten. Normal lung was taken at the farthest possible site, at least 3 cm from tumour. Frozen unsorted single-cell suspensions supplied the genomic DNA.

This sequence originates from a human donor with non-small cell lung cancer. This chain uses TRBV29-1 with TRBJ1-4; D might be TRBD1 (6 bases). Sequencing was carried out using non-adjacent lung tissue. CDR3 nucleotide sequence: TGCAGCGTTGGCTCACAGGGAGTATCAACTAATGAAAAACTGTTTTTT. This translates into CSVGSQGVSTNEKLFF.